This TCR beta chain is drawn from a study of T cells after yellow fever vaccination. Study-wide findings and caveats: Any FACS-sorted repertoire could hold abundant clonotypes that contaminate it from the bulk population.

Template-switching 5'RACE yielded the TCR cDNA; a universal primer site and UMIs were added in the process. MiXCR, applied by TCRdb to the 5' RACE reads, yields one record per CDR3 protein. The sample lists a few hundred thousand distinct CDR3 sequences, around 4.1% occurring once. V gave up 0 bases and J gave up 0 bases, with 14 bases separating them. Germline CDR1 is LGHNA and CDR2 is YSLEER. This CDR3 is built from 17 residues. As to this clonotype: Its antigen is unknown.

Sequenced material: PBMCs, taken 5 days after the yellow fever booster vaccination. This sequence originates from a man between 18 and 29 years old who received the YFV17D yellow fever vaccine. V is TRBV4-3 and J is TRBJ1-2, with a weak D call TRBD1 (6 bases). CDR3 sequence (DNA): TGCGCCAGCAGCCAAGATAAGTCGGCAGGGGCTAACTATGGCTACACCTTC. Its protein is CASSQDKSAGANYGYTF.